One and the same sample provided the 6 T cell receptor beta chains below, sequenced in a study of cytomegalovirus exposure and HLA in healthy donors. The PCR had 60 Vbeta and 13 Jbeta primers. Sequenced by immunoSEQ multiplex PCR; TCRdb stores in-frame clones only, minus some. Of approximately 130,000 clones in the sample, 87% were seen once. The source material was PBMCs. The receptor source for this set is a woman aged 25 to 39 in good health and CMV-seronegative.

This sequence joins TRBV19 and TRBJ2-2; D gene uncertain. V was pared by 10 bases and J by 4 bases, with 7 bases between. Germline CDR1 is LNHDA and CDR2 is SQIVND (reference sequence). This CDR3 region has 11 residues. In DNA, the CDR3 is TGTGCCACCCTGTTCACCGGGGAGCTGTTTTTT. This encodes CATLFTGELFF. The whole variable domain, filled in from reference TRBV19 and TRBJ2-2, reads DGGITQSPKYLFRKEGQNVTLSCEQNLNHDAMYWYRQDPGQGLRLIYYSQIVNDFQKGDIAEGYSVSREKKESFPLTVTSAQKNPTAFYLCATLFTGELFFGEGSRLTVL.

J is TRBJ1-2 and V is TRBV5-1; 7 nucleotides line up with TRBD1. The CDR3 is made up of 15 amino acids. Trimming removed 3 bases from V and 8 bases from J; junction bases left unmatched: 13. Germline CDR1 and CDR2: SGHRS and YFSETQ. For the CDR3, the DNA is TGCGCCAGCAGCTCTAGGGCGGGCCAGGGGGACGGCTACACCTTC. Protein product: CASSSRAGQGDGYTF.

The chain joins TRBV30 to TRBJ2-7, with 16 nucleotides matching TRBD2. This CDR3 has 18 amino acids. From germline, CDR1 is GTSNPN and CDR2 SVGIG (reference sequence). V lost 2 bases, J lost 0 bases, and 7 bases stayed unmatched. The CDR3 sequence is CAWSFAGLAGGPSYEQYF. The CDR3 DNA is TGTGCCTGGAGTTTCGCGGGACTAGCGGGAGGGCCCTCCTACGAGCAGTACTTC. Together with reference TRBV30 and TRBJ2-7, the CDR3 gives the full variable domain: SQTIHQWPATLVQPVGSPLSLECTVEGTSNPNLYWYRQAAGRGLQLLFYSVGIGQISSEVPQNLSASRPQDRQFILSSKKLLLSDSGFYLCAWSFAGLAGGPSYEQYFGPGTRLTVT.

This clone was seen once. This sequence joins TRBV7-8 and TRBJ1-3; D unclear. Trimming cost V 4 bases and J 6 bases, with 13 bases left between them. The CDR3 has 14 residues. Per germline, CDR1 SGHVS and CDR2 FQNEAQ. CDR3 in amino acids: CASSSRPEKNTIYF. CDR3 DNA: TGTGCCAGCAGCTCCCGCCCCGAGAAAAACACCATATATTTT.

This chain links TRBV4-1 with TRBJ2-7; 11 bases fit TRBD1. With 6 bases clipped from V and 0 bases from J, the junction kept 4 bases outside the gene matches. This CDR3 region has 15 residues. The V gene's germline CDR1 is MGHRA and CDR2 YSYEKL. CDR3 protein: CASRPGTGGSYEQYF. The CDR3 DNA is TGCGCCAGCAGACCCGGGACAGGGGGCTCCTACGAGCAGTACTTC.

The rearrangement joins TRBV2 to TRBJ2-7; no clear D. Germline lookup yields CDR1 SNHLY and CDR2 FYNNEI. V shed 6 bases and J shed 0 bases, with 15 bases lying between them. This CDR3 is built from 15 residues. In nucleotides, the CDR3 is TGTGCCAGCAGGAGGTCCGCCTTAAGCTCCTACGAGCAGTACTTC. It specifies CASRRSALSSYEQYF.